These 32 T cell receptor beta chains originate from one sample sequenced in a study of CD8+ T cells in alopecia areata. Treatment given: oral pan-JAK inhibitor, 5-10 mg twice daily. It was cDNA, reverse transcribed from extracted RNA, that served as the sequencing template. Clones were read by immunoSEQ multiplex PCR, and TCRdb kept only the in-frame ones, dropping some. This table has about 110,000 clones, 65% to 85% appearing once. The sample was CD8+ T cells sorted from blood, taken at week 24, from a patient treated with tofacitinib. These receptors were collected from a human donor with alopecia areata.

The rearrangement links TRBV14 to TRBJ1-2; D unclear. The V end lost 4 bases, the J end lost 1 base, and 10 bases lay between the germline ends. CDR1 is SGHDN and CDR2 is FVKESK in the germline V gene. The CDR3 sequence is 14 residues long. The CDR3 DNA sequence: TGTGCCAGCAGCCTAGGTGGATTTAACTATGGCTACACCTTC. Its translation: CASSLGGFNYGYTF. Filled out from reference TRBV14 and TRBJ1-2, the complete variable domain reads EAGVTQFPSHSVIEKGQTVTLRCDPISGHDNLYWYRRVMGKEIKFLLHFVKESKQDESGMPNNRFLAERTGGTYSTLKVQPAELEDSGVYFCASSLGGFNYGYTFGSGTRLTVV.

This clone was counted only a few times. The chain combines TRBV2 with TRBJ1-5, with 7 bases that match TRBD1. The CDR3 has 14 residues. The germline V gene has CDR1 SNHLY and CDR2 FYNNEI. V was pared by 5 bases and J by 4 bases, with 5 bases of the junction left unmatched. CDR3 region: CASSPTGSNQPQHF. The CDR3 bases are TGTGCCAGCAGTCCGACAGGGTCGAATCAGCCCCAGCATTTT. Based on the CDR3 plus reference TRBV2 and TRBJ1-5, the full variable domain is EPEVTQTPSHQVTQMGQEVILRCVPISNHLYFYWYRQILGQKVEFLVSFYNNEISEKSEIFDDQFSVERPDGSNFTLKIRSTKLEDSAMYFCASSPTGSNQPQHFGDGTRLSIL.

This clone was seen once. The chain uses TRBV5-1 and TRBJ1-1, with D perhaps TRBD1 (5 bases). Trimming left V 0 bases short and J 4 bases short, with 13 bases between. The germline gives CDR1 SGHRS, CDR2 YFSETQ. This CDR3 region has 15 residues. The CDR3 DNA reads TGCGCCAGCAGCTTGGGGGACGCCGGCCCCACTGAAGCTTTCTTT. Protein sequence: CASSLGDAGPTEAFF.

The chain has TRBV27 and TRBJ2-5, with TRBD2 identical over 13 bases. The V gene end was trimmed by 5 bases and the J gene end by 0 bases; junction bases not matched to a gene: 9. Germline CDR1 and CDR2: MNHEY and SMNVEV (reference sequence). This CDR3 comprises 18 residues. The CDR3 is CASSPGLAGVMYQETQYF. Here the CDR3 DNA reads TGTGCCAGCAGTCCCGGACTAGCGGGGGTCATGTACCAAGAGACCCAGTACTTC.

The chain is built from TRBV6-5 and TRBJ2-7; D may match TRBD1 or TRBD2 (5 bases each). The CDR3 sequence is 15 residues long. Per germline, CDR1 MNHEY and CDR2 SVGAGI. V was clipped by 5 bases and J by 4 bases, with 18 bases between them. Here the CDR3 DNA reads TGTGCCAGCAGTGCCGAGGGGCGAGGTCGATACGAGCAGTACTTC. Encoded protein: CASSAEGRGRYEQYF.

This chain links TRBV7-9 with TRBJ2-2; TRBD1 agrees at 7 bases. This CDR3 spans 14 amino acids. CDR1 is SEHNR, CDR2 FQNEAQ, per germline (reference sequence). V gave up 4 bases and J gave up 5 bases; unmatched junction bases: 4. This CDR3 is CASSSRQGTGELFF. The CDR3 DNA reads as TGTGCCAGCAGCTCCAGACAGGGAACCGGGGAGCTGTTTTTT.

The chain is built from TRBV12-5 and TRBJ1-2; maybe TRBD1 (6 bases). V was clipped by 2 bases and J by 1 base, with 11 bases between them. Germline CDR1 is LGHNT and CDR2 is FRNRAP. The CDR3 loop spans 15 amino acids. The DNA of the CDR3 is TGTGCTAGTGGTTTGACAGGGCTTCATAACTATGGCTACACCTTC. Its protein is CASGLTGLHNYGYTF.

The rearrangement links TRBV4-1 to TRBJ2-2, with no clear D. Trimming shortened V by 4 bases and J by 4 bases, and 7 bases separated the two germline ends. Germline values: CDR1 MGHRA, CDR2 YSYEKL. There are 13 residues in the CDR3. The CDR3 coding sequence is TGCGCCAGCAGCCTCGGCCTCACCGGGGAGCTGTTTTTT. Its translation is CASSLGLTGELFF.

The chain is built from TRBV6-5 and TRBJ2-2; possibly TRBD1 for D (6 bases). The CDR3 totals 16 residues. The V gene's germline CDR1 is MNHEY and CDR2 SVGAGI. Deletions cut 4 bases from V and 2 bases from J, with 14 bases between. The CDR3 nucleotides are TGTGCCAGCAGTTCGGGACATTCGATTAACACCGGGGAGCTGTTTTTT. This codes for CASSSGHSINTGELFF.

The chain recombines TRBV7-9 with TRBJ1-1, with unresolved D. The germline V gene encodes CDR1 SEHNR and CDR2 FQNEAQ (reference sequence). V gave up 4 bases and J gave up 0 bases, with 15 bases separating them. This CDR3 comprises 16 residues. As DNA, the CDR3 is TGTGCCAGCAGCTCATTGGACGAGTTCGTGAACACTGAAGCTTTCTTT. It encodes CASSSLDEFVNTEAFF.

V usage is TRBV4-3 and J usage is TRBJ2-3; D gene unclear. CDR1 LGHNA and CDR2 YSLEER come from the germline V gene. The V end lost 0 bases, the J end lost 3 bases, and 16 bases lay between the germline ends. The CDR3 is 17 residues long. This CDR3 reads CASSQEVYRSTTDTQYF. The CDR3 bases are TGCGCCAGCAGCCAAGAAGTCTACCGTTCGACGACAGATACGCAGTATTTT.

V usage is TRBV6-5 and J usage is TRBJ1-2; unclear D gene. Trimming cost V 0 bases and J 8 bases, with 10 bases left between them. The CDR3 runs to 13 residues. Germline loops: CDR1 MNHEY, CDR2 SVGAGI. The CDR3 DNA reads TGTGCCAGCAGTTACTCCGGGATAGAGGGCTACACCTTC. As protein: CASSYSGIEGYTF.

CDR3: CASSAKRAPDTQYF. As DNA, the CDR3 is TGTGCCAGCAGCGCCAAACGGGCTCCAGATACGCAGTATTTT. V usage is TRBV5-5 and J usage is TRBJ2-3; D remains ambiguous. This CDR3 is built from 14 residues. Germline CDR1 is SGHKS and CDR2 is YYEKEE (reference sequence). V was shortened by 4 bases and J by 4 bases, with 13 bases between the two germline ends. Full variable domain (remainder filled in from reference TRBV5-5 and TRBJ2-3): DAGVTQSPTHLIKTRGQQVTLRCSPISGHKSVSWYQQVLGQGPQFIFQYYEKEERGRGNFPDRFSARQFPNYSSELNVNALLLGDSALYLCASSAKRAPDTQYFGPGTRLTVL.

Note on this clone: The sample carries other DNA sequences with the same CDR3. The genes are TRBV4-1 and TRBJ1-2, with TRBD1 identical over 8 bases. V was clipped by 1 base and J by 5 bases; unmatched bases: 3. There are 14 residues in the CDR3. Germline lookup yields CDR1 MGHRA and CDR2 YSYEKL. The CDR3 DNA is TGCGCCAGCAGCCAAGTTGGACAGGGTTATGGCTACACCTTC. The encoded protein is CASSQVGQGYGYTF.

The chain uses TRBV30 and TRBJ1-1; the D gene is possibly TRBD1 (6 bases). Germline lookup yields CDR1 GTSNPN and CDR2 SVGIG (reference sequence). The CDR3 consists of 13 residues. V lost 0 bases and J lost 7, with 12 bases in between. In DNA form, the CDR3 reads TGTGCCTGGAGTGTTACAGGGTTCGGTGAAGCTTTCTTT. This encodes CAWSVTGFGEAFF.

This clone has just one count. The genes are TRBV7-2 and TRBJ1-2; 8 nucleotides agree with TRBD1. This CDR3 region has 13 residues. CDR1 and CDR2 from the germline V gene are SGHTA and FQGNSA. Trimming took 5 bases from V and 6 from J; bases not matched to a gene: 5. CDR3 in DNA: TGTGCCAGCAGCCTAAGGACAGGGCATGGCTACACCTTC. Its translation: CASSLRTGHGYTF.

This chain joins TRBV5-4 and TRBJ2-1, with D perhaps given as TRBD1 or TRBD2 (6 bases each). The length of the CDR3 is 14 residues. The germline V gene encodes CDR1 SGHNT and CDR2 YYREEE (reference sequence). Deletions cut 6 bases from V and 7 bases from J, with 17 bases between. DNA for the CDR3: TGTGCCAGCAATCTAGGGGGACTCTTGAATGAGCAGTTCTTC. Its translation is CASNLGGLLNEQFF.

This chain joins TRBV29-1 and TRBJ2-1, with D perhaps TRBD2 (5 bases). The CDR3 has 15 amino acids. Germline values: CDR1 SQVTM, CDR2 ANQGSEA. V was trimmed by 3 bases and J by 5 bases, leaving 17 bases between them. The CDR3 sequence: CSVERVGRPNNEQFF. The CDR3 DNA follows: TGCAGCGTTGAGAGGGTCGGCCGACCTAACAATGAGCAGTTCTTC.

The chain joins TRBV14 to TRBJ2-7; tentative D call: TRBD2 (6 bases). CDR1 and CDR2 (germline): SGHDN, FVKESK. There are 14 residues in the CDR3. V lost 4 bases, J lost 4 bases, and 14 bases lay in between. The CDR3 is CASSRSGDWYEQYF. In DNA, the CDR3 is TGTGCCAGCAGCCGTTCGGGGGACTGGTACGAGCAGTACTTC.

This chain connects TRBV4-1 to TRBJ2-7; D possibly corresponds to TRBD1 (5 bases). The ends were cut back, 4 bases at V and 2 bases at J, with 9 bases in the middle. The CDR3 has 13 residues. Germline V gives CDR1 MGHRA, CDR2 YSYEKL. CDR3 amino acids: CASSLQDAYEQYF. The CDR3 nucleotides are TGCGCCAGCAGCCTACAGGATGCCTACGAGCAGTACTTC.

This clone was picked up one time. The chain has TRBV7-9 and TRBJ1-2; D ambiguous. The CDR3 totals 11 residues. V dropped 9 bases and J dropped 4 bases, with 9 bases sitting between them. CDR1 and CDR2 from the germline V gene are SEHNR and FQNEAQ (reference sequence). CDR3 region: CASQDAYGYTF. The CDR3 DNA sequence: TGTGCCAGTCAGGACGCCTATGGCTACACCTTC.

The chain carries TRBV11-3 and TRBJ2-1; 11 nucleotides align to TRBD2. The V and J ends lost 7 bases and 8 bases, in that order; junction bases with no gene match: 4. CDR3 size: 13 residues. Germline V CDR1 and CDR2: SGHNT, YENEEA. This chain's CDR3 is CASKVSGGDEQFF. CDR3 bases: TGTGCCAGCAAAGTTAGCGGGGGGGATGAGCAGTTCTTC. Using reference TRBV11-3 and TRBJ2-1 for the parts outside the CDR3, the full variable domain is EAGVVQSPRYKIIEKKQPVAFWCNPISGHNTLYWYLQNLGQGPELLIRYENEEAVDDSQLPKDRFSAERLKGVDSTLKIQPAELGDSAVYLCASKVSGGDEQFFGPGTRLTVL.

J is TRBJ1-2 and V is TRBV7-9; D gene uncertain. Trimming pared 5 bases from V and 6 bases from J, leaving 10 bases between. CDR1 is SEHNR, CDR2 FQNEAQ, per germline (reference sequence). CDR3 length equals 12 residues. CDR3 loop: CASSHGNDGYTF. DNA of the CDR3: TGTGCCAGCAGCCATGGAAACGATGGCTACACCTTC.

The rearrangement uses TRBV27 and TRBJ2-1; the match to TRBD1 covers 7 bases. CDR3 length equals 12 residues. V shed 8 bases and J 5 bases; nucleotides not matched to a gene: 3. Germline CDR1 MNHEY, CDR2 SMNVEV (reference sequence). This chain's CDR3 is CASHGTDNEQFF. DNA of the CDR3: TGTGCCAGCCACGGGACAGACAATGAGCAGTTCTTC.

This chain links TRBV5-4 with TRBJ1-6; 8 nucleotides line up with TRBD1. The J segment lost 8 bases and the V segment lost 4 bases, leaving 5 bases of the junction unmatched. The CDR3 loop spans 14 amino acids. From germline, CDR1 is SGHNT and CDR2 YYREEE (reference sequence). CDR3 loop: CASSLDRVDSPLHF. CDR3 DNA: TGTGCCAGCAGCCTGGACAGGGTTGATTCACCCCTCCACTTT.

The chain combines TRBV21-1 with TRBJ1-2; TRBD1, the table's D call, was not compared with the DNA. TRBV21-1 is reported as a pseudogene. CDR3 length equals 15 residues. CDR3 sequence: CASSFLRQVLYGYTF. The CDR3 region has the DNA TGTGCCAGCAGCTTTTTGAGACAGGTCCTCTATGGCTACACCTTC.

This clone was counted a single time. The V and J genes are TRBV7-6 and TRBJ2-1, with D unclear. The CDR3 is made up of 13 amino acids. Germline CDR1 SGHVS, CDR2 FNYEAQ. The germline V and J ends were trimmed by 2 bases and 9 bases, with 11 bases remaining between them. CDR3 bases: TGTGCCAGCAGCTTAACTTATCGCAGTGAGCAGTTCTTC. It translates to CASSLTYRSEQFF.

The chain uses TRBV29-1 and TRBJ1-2, with D unresolved. This CDR3 comprises 13 residues. CDR1 and CDR2 from the germline V gene are SQVTM and ANQGSEA. The V end lost 6 bases, the J end lost 5 bases, and 16 bases lay between the germline ends. In DNA form, the CDR3 reads TGCAGCGTCCCGGATTTGGAGGCATATGGCTACACCTTC. Its translation: CSVPDLEAYGYTF. The full variable domain, completed using reference TRBV29-1 and TRBJ1-2, is SAVISQKPSRDICQRGTSLTIQCQVDSQVTMMFWYRQQPGQSLTLIATANQGSEATYESGFVIDKFPISRPNLTFSTLTVSNMSPEDSSIYLCSVPDLEAYGYTFGSGTRLTVV.

The gene calls are TRBV7-2 and TRBJ2-1; 8 bases are shared with TRBD2. Germline CDR1 is SGHTA and CDR2 is FQGNSA. CDR3 length: 18 amino acids. V dropped 1 base and J dropped 0; count of bases not matched to a gene: 8. DNA for the CDR3: TGTGCCAGCAGCTTAGACCTGGGACTAGGCAGCTCCTACAATGAGCAGTTCTTC. It translates to CASSLDLGLGSSYNEQFF.

The genes are TRBV7-2 and TRBJ1-2, with no clear D. V was cut by 3 bases and J by 8 bases, with 16 bases left in between. The CDR3 consists of 14 residues. Germline CDR1 SGHTA, CDR2 FQGNSA. DNA of the CDR3: TGTGCCAGCAGCTTTCCTCCGCAATCAGACGGCTACACCTTC. This translates into CASSFPPQSDGYTF.

The gene calls are TRBV19 and TRBJ1-4; 8 bases fit TRBD1. The CDR3 consists of 13 residues. Per the germline V gene, CDR1 is LNHDA and CDR2 is SQIVND (reference sequence). Trimming took 10 bases from V and 6 from J; bases not matched to a gene: 7. The CDR3 reads CAIADREDEKLFF. The CDR3 DNA sequence: TGTGCCATCGCGGACAGGGAGGATGAAAAACTGTTTTTT.

This chain links TRBV19 with TRBJ2-6; D gene ambiguous. CDR1 and CDR2 from the germline V gene are LNHDA and SQIVND (reference sequence). The length of the CDR3 is 13 residues. Trimming shortened V by 5 bases and J by 7 bases, and 9 bases separated the two germline ends. The DNA for the CDR3 is TGTGCCAGTAGTGGTCCGCGTGCCAACGTCCTGACTTTC. It codes for CASSGPRANVLTF.